The text below deals with one TCR beta chain. No antigen is known for it. No per-base quality is available; no much larger clone lies one base away. TCRbeta CDR3 regions were amplified from genomic DNA by means of the immunoSEQ Assay, a bias-controlled multiplex PCR. Under the source paper's analysis protocol: Within the assay, amplification of reference gene primers was used to estimate how many nucleated cells each sample contained. Sequence reads were collapsed and filtered to measure the absolute abundance of every unique TCRbeta CDR3 rearrangement. Productive Simpson clonality was computed per sample as the square root of Simpson's diversity index over productive rearrangements. This is the immuneACCESS table as TCRdb keeps it, with only in-frame sequences that have V and J called. A part of the clones is gone; compared with another copy, unresolved V genes explain less than half, and the rest is unexplained. The V and J calls and clone size are taken from that table; D and trimming were inferred from the DNA. The table for this sample lists 350,000 or so clones; more than 70% of them were counted only once. 10% of the sample goes to the ten largest clones.

The sample belongs to a study of blood T cell repertoires in COVID-19 (TCRdb year 2020). Regarding the research as a whole: The collaborator samples originated in the United States, Italy and Spain and spanned the acute and convalescent phases of COVID-19. The material from the prospective study consisted of cDNA or gDNA derived from T cells, B-cell-depleted T cells, or PBMCs. Deeply sampled blood TCRbeta repertoires from subjects exposed to, actively infected with, or recovered from COVID-19 were included in the dataset. Where available, HLA class I and class II types were taken from metadata supplied by the sample provider and were not determined by assay-based typing. The repertoires were released in a freely available public database intended as a resource for research on the immune response to SARS-CoV-2. The sample metadata nearly always contained a de-identified subject ID, COVID-19 status, age in years and sex. Samples were obtained from the ongoing ImmuneRACE study (first 160 participants) and from about 1,300 subjects provided by 6 global collaborators.

One collaborating source in Seattle enrolled patients during active infection and followed them longitudinally through the course of disease. Each collaborating institution followed its own protocols to collect whole blood in K2EDTA tubes. For TCRbeta analysis, collaborator samples were shipped as frozen whole blood, as isolated PBMCs, or as DNA extracted from either sample type. Overall results and qualifications from the work: How much clinical and demographic metadata was included differed by source and by participant, and the metadata was provided uncurated.

V and J are trimmed by 5 bases and 7 bases, and the gene matches miss 2 bases of the junction. Reading from cysteine to phenylalanine, the CDR3 counts 13 amino acids. CDR3 DNA only is kept here, 39 bases in frame from base 1. Looking up the germline V gene yields CDR1 MNHNS and CDR2 SASEGT. This receptor was taken from a woman aged 25-40 years with COVID-19, enrolled during active disease. In this chain, TRBV6-1 is recombined with TRBJ1-6, with 7 middle bases fitting TRBD1. The sequencing input was peripheral blood. The CDR3 has the sequence CASSRDSNSPLHF. The DNA is TGTGCCAGCAGTCGGGACAGCAATTCACCCCTCCACTTT.